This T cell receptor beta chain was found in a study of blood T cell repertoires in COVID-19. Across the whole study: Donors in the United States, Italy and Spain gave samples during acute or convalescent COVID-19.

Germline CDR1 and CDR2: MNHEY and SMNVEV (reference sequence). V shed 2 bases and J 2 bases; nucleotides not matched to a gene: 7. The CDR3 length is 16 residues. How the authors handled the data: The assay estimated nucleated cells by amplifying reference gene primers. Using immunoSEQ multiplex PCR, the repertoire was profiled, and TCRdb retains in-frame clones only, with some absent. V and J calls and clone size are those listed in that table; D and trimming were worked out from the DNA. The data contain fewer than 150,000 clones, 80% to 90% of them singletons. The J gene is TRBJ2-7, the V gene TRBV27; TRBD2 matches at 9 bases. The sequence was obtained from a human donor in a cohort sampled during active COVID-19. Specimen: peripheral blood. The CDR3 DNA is TGTGCCAGCAGTTTACATCTAGCGGGGTTACCCTACGAGCAGTACTTC. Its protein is CASSLHLAGLPYEQYF.